Each of the 14 T cell receptor beta chains below was sequenced from the same sample in a study of molecular identifiers for immune sequencing clone quantification. MiXCR, run by TCRdb on the PCR reads, gives a single entry per CDR3 protein. The data contain about half a million distinct CDR3 sequences, about a fifth of them singletons. Sequenced: naive CD8+ T cells from blood, with Jurkat cell RNA spiked in. Subset denoted: FACS-sorted CD8+CD4-CCR7+CD45RA+ naive T cells. The receptors stem from a human donor in good health. Some libraries in this study had Jurkat cell RNA spiked in.

Concerning this clonotype itself: No conserved phenylalanine or tryptophan is present at the end of the CDR3, so a read error is the likely explanation. This rearrangement joins TRBV7-9 to TRBJ1-4, with D possibly TRBD1 on 6 matching bases. Deletions cut 4 bases from V and 5 bases from J, with 11 bases between. From germline, CDR1 is SEHNR and CDR2 FQNEAQ (reference sequence). The CDR3 covers 14 residues. As DNA, the CDR3 is TGTGCCAGCAGCTCGGCAGGGGTCAATGAAAAACTGTTTTGT. Its protein product is CASSSAGVNEKLFC.

This clonotype was seen at least ten times. CDR3 amino acids: CASSLDRGLPYEQYF. CDR3 bases: TGTGCCAGCAGCCTAGACAGGGGATTACCCTACGAGCAGTACTTC. The J gene is TRBJ2-7, the V gene TRBV5-6, with TRBD1 identical over 8 bases. The J segment lost 2 bases and the V segment lost 4 bases, leaving 8 bases of the junction unmatched. The CDR3 contains 15 residues. Germline V lookup: CDR1 SGHDT, CDR2 YYEEEE.

The chain recombines TRBV7-8 with TRBJ2-5; no reliable D call. The CDR3 runs 14 residues. Germline loops: CDR1 SGHVS, CDR2 FQNEAQ. V was shortened by 2 bases and J by 5 bases, with 12 bases between the two germline ends. As DNA, the CDR3 is TGTGCCAGCAGCTTACTTCCCACCGTGGAGACCCAGTACTTC. Its translation: CASSLLPTVETQYF.

This clonotype was seen at least ten times. The chain employs TRBV10-2 and TRBJ1-1; unclear D gene. Looked up from germline, CDR1 is WSHSY and CDR2 is SAAADI. This CDR3 region has 12 residues. Trimming removed 6 bases from V and 10 bases from J, with 15 bases in between. The CDR3 nucleotides are TGCGCCAGCAGCCTAAACGGGCCCGGAGCTTTCTTT. Amino acid sequence: CASSLNGPGAFF.

As concerns this clonotype: A read error may produce the germline difference seen at one junction end. V gene TRBV9 combines with J gene TRBJ1-3, with no clear D. CDR1 SGDLS and CDR2 YYNGEE come from the germline V gene. The length of the CDR3 is 15 residues. Here the CDR3 DNA reads TGTGCCAGCAGCGATCGCGACTTCTCTGGAGACACCATATATTTT. This sequence encodes CASSDRDFSGDTIYF.

V and J are TRBV28 and TRBJ2-2; tentatively, D is TRBD1 (6 bases). V lost 3 bases and J lost 1, with 12 bases in between. Germline V gene data show CDR1 as MDHEN and CDR2 as SYDVKM. The CDR3 spans 16 residues. Here the CDR3 reads CASSFEAGENTGELFF. CDR3 DNA: TGTGCCAGCAGTTTCGAGGCAGGGGAGAACACCGGGGAGCTGTTTTTT.

A few counts support this clonotype. This chain joins TRBV29-1 and TRBJ2-7, with D possibly being TRBD1 or TRBD2 (6 bases each). Trimming removed 2 bases from V and 0 bases from J, with 11 bases in between. Looked up from germline, CDR1 is SQVTM and CDR2 is ANQGSEA. The length of the CDR3 is 14 residues. The CDR3 bases are TGCAGCGTTGAAACGGGGGCTACCTCCTACGAGCAGTACTTC. Amino acid sequence: CSVETGATSYEQYF.

Concerning this clonotype: Since the CDR3 does not end with the conserved phenylalanine or tryptophan, this likely comes from a read error. The genes are TRBV7-9 and TRBJ2-7; D gene uncertain. The CDR3 extends over 15 amino acids. The germline gives CDR1 SEHNR, CDR2 FQNEAQ (reference sequence). The V end was cut by 0 bases, the J end by 7 bases, with 16 bases between. The CDR3 here is CASSLANRSVWEQYL. The CDR3 DNA follows: TGTGCCAGCAGCTTAGCGAACCGCTCGGTATGGGAGCAGTACTTA.

Concerning this clonotype: An end of the junction does not agree with germline; a read error may underlie this. The chain is built from TRBV4-3 and TRBJ2-7; the D gene is possibly TRBD2 (5 bases). The germline V gene encodes CDR1 LGHNA and CDR2 YSLEER. The CDR3 consists of 16 residues. The CDR3 bases are TGCGCCAGCAGCCAAGATCGGGTCTTTGCGGGCTACAAGCAGTACTTC. This sequence encodes CASSQDRVFAGYKQYF.

This clonotype was seen at least ten times. This chain connects TRBV4-1 to TRBJ1-5; 7 bases are shared with TRBD1. In germline, CDR1 is MGHRA, CDR2 YSYEKL. V trimming: 4 bases; J trimming: 7 bases; junction bases outside the gene matches: 10. The CDR3 has 15 residues. For the CDR3, the DNA is TGCGCCAGCAGCCCCGAGACAGGGATGGGGCAGCCCCAGCATTTT. This encodes CASSPETGMGQPQHF.

This clonotype was recorded a few times. The chain recombines TRBV7-9 with TRBJ2-5, with D tentatively TRBD2 (5 bases). Germline V gene lookup returns CDR1 SEHNR and CDR2 FQNEAQ (reference sequence). The V gene lost 0 bases and the J gene lost 4 bases, with 9 bases spanning the gap. The CDR3 consists of 14 residues. DNA for the CDR3: TGTGCCAGCAGCTTAGCTCTAGCAGTAGAGACCCAGTACTTC. Translation: CASSLALAVETQYF.

This clonotype appeared a few times. Written as DNA, the CDR3 is TGTGCCAGCAGCCCTGGCTGGGGTAGCGGGTCCTACGAGCAGTACTTC. Translating gives CASSPGWGSGSYEQYF. The rearrangement joins TRBV7-6 to TRBJ2-7; 7 positions match TRBD2. CDR1 SGHVS and CDR2 FNYEAQ come from the germline V gene. V was pared by 5 bases and J by 1 base, with 11 bases of the junction left unmatched. The CDR3 is 16 residues long.

J is TRBJ1-1 and V is TRBV5-1; D not certain. The germline V gene has CDR1 SGHRS and CDR2 YFSETQ. The CDR3 contains 12 residues. Trimming left V 0 bases short and J 10 bases short, with 10 bases between. CDR3 in amino acids: CASSLGATIAFF. CDR3 DNA: TGCGCCAGCAGCTTGGGGGCGACTATAGCTTTCTTT.

Ten or more counts support this clonotype. The V call is TRBV6-2 or TRBV6-3, the J call TRBJ1-1; 7 nucleotides line up with TRBD1. The CDR3 consists of 14 residues. Germline V gives CDR1 MNHEY, CDR2 SVGEGT. Trimming took 5 bases from V and 7 from J; bases not matched to a gene: 10. The CDR3: CASSPAIQGIEAFF. CDR3 nucleotides: TGTGCCAGCAGTCCGGCTATACAGGGGATTGAAGCTTTCTTT.